This T cell receptor (beta chain) came from a study of blood T cells in healthy people across ages. A J-beta primer mix and a sample-barcoded 5' primer were used in a second PCR of about 7 to 12 cycles. TCRdb re-called the 5' RACE reads through MiXCR, storing one row per CDR3 protein. In the table there are roughly 790,000 distinct CDR3 sequences, about 42% of which are singletons. Points from the study as a whole: Relative to aged donors, long-lived donors carried more naive CD4+ cells and displayed higher diversity.

About this clonotype: Antigen specificity is unknown.

At least 5.5 micrograms of total RNA were extracted per sample. Germline CDR1 reads MGHRA; CDR2 reads YSYEKL. Trimming removed 0 bases at V and 4 bases at J, with 13 bases between. The CDR3 has 16 residues. Sequencing input: blood. The TCR originated in an older woman in good health. The chain joins TRBV4-1 to TRBJ1-5, with a tentative D call TRBD1 (5 bases). DNA of the CDR3: TGCGCCAGCAGCCAAGACCAGGGCTTACCTAATCAGCCCCAGCATTTT. Translating it yields CASSQDQGLPNQPQHF.